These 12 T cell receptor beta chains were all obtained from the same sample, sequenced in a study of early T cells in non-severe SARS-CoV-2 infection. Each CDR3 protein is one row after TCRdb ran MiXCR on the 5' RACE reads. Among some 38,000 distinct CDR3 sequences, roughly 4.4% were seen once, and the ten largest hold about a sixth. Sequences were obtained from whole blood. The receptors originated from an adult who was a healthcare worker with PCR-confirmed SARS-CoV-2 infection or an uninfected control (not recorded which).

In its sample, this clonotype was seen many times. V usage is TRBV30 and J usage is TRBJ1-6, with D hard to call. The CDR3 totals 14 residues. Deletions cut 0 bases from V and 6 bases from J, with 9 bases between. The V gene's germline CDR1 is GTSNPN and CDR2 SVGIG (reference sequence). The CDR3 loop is CAWSVRGVNSPLHF. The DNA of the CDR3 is TGTGCCTGGAGTGTACGGGGAGTTAATTCACCCCTCCACTTT.

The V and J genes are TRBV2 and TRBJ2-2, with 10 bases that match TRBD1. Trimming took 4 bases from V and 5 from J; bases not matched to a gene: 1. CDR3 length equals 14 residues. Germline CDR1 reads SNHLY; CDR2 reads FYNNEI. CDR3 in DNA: TGTGCCAGCAGTGCGGACAGGGGGACCGGGGAGCTGTTTTTT. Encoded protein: CASSADRGTGELFF.

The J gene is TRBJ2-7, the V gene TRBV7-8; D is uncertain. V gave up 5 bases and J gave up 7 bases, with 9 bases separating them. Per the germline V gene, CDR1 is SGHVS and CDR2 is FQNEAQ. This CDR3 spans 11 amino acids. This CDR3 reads CASSRGLEQYF. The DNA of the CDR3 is TGTGCCAGCAGCCGCGGTTTGGAGCAGTACTTC.

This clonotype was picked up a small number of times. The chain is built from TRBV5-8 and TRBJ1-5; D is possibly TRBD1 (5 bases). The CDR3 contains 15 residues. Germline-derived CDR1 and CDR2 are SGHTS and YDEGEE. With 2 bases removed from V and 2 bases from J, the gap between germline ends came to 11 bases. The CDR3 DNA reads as TGTGCCAGCAGCTTCAGGGTAGGCGGCAATCAGCCCCAGCATTTT. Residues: CASSFRVGGNQPQHF.

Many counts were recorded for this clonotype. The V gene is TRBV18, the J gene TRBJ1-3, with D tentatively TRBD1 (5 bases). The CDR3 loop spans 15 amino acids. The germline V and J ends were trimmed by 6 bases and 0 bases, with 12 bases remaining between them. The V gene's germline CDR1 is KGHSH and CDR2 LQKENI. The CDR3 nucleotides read TGTGCCAGCTCGTACCTGGGGGACTCTGGAAACACCATATATTTT. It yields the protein CASSYLGDSGNTIYF.

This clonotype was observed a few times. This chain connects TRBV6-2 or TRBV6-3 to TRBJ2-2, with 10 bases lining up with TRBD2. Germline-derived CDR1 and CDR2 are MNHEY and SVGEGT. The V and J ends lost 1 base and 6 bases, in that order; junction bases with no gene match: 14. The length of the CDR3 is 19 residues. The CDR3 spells CASSYLAGGSGYLAGELFF. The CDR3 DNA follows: TGTGCCAGCAGTTACTTAGCGGGGGGATCCGGTTATTTGGCCGGGGAGCTGTTTTTT.

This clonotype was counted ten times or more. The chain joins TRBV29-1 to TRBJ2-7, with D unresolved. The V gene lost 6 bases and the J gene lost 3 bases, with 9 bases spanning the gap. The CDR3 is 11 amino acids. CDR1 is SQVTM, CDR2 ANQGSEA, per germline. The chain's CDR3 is CSVWAGYEQYF. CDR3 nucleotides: TGCAGCGTGTGGGCCGGCTACGAGCAGTACTTC.

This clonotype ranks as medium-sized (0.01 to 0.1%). The CDR3 DNA sequence: TGCAGTGCTAGAGGTTACTTCTCTGGAAACACCATATATTTT. This codes for CSARGYFSGNTIYF. The chain uses TRBV20-1 and TRBJ1-3; D uncertain. The germline V gene encodes CDR1 DFQATT and CDR2 SNEGSKA (reference sequence). The CDR3 sequence is 14 residues long. V was pared by 1 base and J by 0 bases, with 7 bases between.

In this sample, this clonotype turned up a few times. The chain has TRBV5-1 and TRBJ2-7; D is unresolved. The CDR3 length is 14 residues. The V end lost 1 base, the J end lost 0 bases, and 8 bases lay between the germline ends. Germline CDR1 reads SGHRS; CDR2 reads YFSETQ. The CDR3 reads CASSLFTVSYEQYF. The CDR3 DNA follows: TGCGCCAGCAGCTTGTTTACTGTCTCCTACGAGCAGTACTTC.

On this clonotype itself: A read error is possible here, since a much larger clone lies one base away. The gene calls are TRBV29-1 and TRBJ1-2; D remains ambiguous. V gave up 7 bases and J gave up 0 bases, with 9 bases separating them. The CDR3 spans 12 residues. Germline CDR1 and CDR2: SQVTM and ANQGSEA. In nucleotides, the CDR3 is TGCAGCGGTGACGGCGCTAACTATGGCTACACCTTC. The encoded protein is CSGDGANYGYTF.

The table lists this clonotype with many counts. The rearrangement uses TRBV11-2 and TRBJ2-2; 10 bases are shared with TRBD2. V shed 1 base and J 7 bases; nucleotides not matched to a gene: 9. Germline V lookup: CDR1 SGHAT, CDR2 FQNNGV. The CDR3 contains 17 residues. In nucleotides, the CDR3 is TGTGCCAGCAGCTTAGGTCGGGCTAGCGGGGGAGACGGGGAGCTGTTTTTT. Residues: CASSLGRASGGDGELFF.

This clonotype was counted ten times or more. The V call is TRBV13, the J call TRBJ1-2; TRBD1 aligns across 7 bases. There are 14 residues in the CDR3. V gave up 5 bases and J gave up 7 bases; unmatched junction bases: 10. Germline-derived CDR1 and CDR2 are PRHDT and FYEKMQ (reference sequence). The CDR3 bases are TGTGCCAGCAGCCAAACAACAGGGGATGCTGGCTACACCTTC. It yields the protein CASSQTTGDAGYTF.